This TCR beta chain originates from a study of blood T cell repertoires in COVID-19. Authors' methods: Reference gene primer amplification gave nucleated cell count estimates. Sequencing was performed with immunoSEQ multiplex PCR; in TCRdb, only in-frame clones are kept and a portion is missing. The D gene and trimming were derived from the DNA, and the V and J assignments and clone size from that table. The repertoire includes about 78,000 clones, about three quarters of them detected once, and about 10% sits in the top ten. The V gene lost 2 bases and the J gene lost 5 bases, with 13 bases spanning the gap. CDR3 length equals 15 residues. Germline V CDR1 and CDR2: SNHLY, FYNNEI.

The V gene is TRBV2, the J gene TRBJ1-5; TRBD1 might be the D (6 bases). The sequencing input was peripheral blood. The origin of this receptor is a human donor in a cohort sampled during active COVID-19. The CDR3 here is CASSEWQGKDQPQHF. The CDR3 DNA reads as TGTGCCAGCAGTGAATGGCAGGGGAAGGATCAGCCCCAGCATTTT.